Each of the 30 T cell receptor beta chains below was sequenced from the same sample in a study. Using its own MiXCR run on the 5' RACE reads, TCRdb lists one record per CDR3 protein. The sample gives fewer than 65,000 distinct CDR3 sequences, almost 30% of which show up once; about 2.3% is in the top ten. Sequenced input: tumor-infiltrating naive CD4+ T cells sorted from the breast tumor. Regarding subset: naive CD4+ T cells, CD4+CD45RA+CD25-. These receptors were taken from a female donor with breast cancer.

This sequence joins TRBV5-1 and TRBJ1-5; 9 positions agree with TRBD1. The V and J ends lost 0 bases and 4 bases, in that order; junction bases with no gene match: 2. Germline V lookup: CDR1 SGHRS, CDR2 YFSETQ. The CDR3 consists of 15 residues. CDR3 nucleotide sequence: TGCGCCAGCAGCTTGGGACAGGGGGGGAATCAGCCCCAGCATTTT. Amino acids: CASSLGQGGNQPQHF.

V and J are TRBV4-2 and TRBJ1-1; TRBD1 agrees at 7 bases. CDR1 and CDR2 from the germline V gene are LGHNA and YNFKEQ. V gave up 4 bases and J gave up 4 bases; unmatched junction bases: 9. This CDR3 is built from 15 residues. The CDR3 loop reads CASSPTDREGTEAFF. CDR3 bases: TGTGCCAGCAGCCCAACCGACAGGGAGGGCACTGAAGCTTTCTTT.

A remark on this clonotype: As the CDR3 is not closed by the conserved phenylalanine or tryptophan, this likely results from a read error. The gene calls are TRBV4-1 and TRBJ2-1, with 13 positions matching TRBD2. Germline assignment: CDR1 MGHRA and CDR2 YSYEKL. The CDR3 length is 17 residues. CDR3 residues: CASSPQGLAGIYNEQFS. The CDR3 bases are TGTGCCAGCAGCCCCCAGGGACTAGCGGGAATATACAATGAGCAGTTCTCC.

The genes are TRBV20-1 and TRBJ1-5, with TRBD1 matching 10 bases. V lost 1 base to trimming and J lost 7 bases; unmatched junction nucleotides: 1. Looked up from germline, CDR1 is DFQATT and CDR2 is SNEGSKA (reference sequence). This CDR3 has 13 residues. DNA of the CDR3: TGCAGTGCTAGAGGGACAGGGGGACAGCCCCAGCATTTT. Encoded protein: CSARGTGGQPQHF.

This clonotype was found many times. The chain joins TRBV2 to TRBJ2-5, with 10 bases lining up with TRBD2. V shed 2 bases and J 4 bases; nucleotides not matched to a gene: 4. Per germline, CDR1 SNHLY and CDR2 FYNNEI. The CDR3 is 15 residues long. The CDR3 loop is CASSERGLAVETQYF. CDR3 nucleotide sequence: TGTGCCAGCAGTGAAAGAGGACTAGCGGTAGAGACCCAGTACTTC.

The chain recombines TRBV6-1 with TRBJ2-1; TRBD2 might be the D (5 bases). The CDR3 is 15 residues long. The V end lost 7 bases, the J end lost 7 bases, and 20 bases lay between the germline ends. Per germline, CDR1 MNHNS and CDR2 SASEGT. The DNA of the CDR3 is TGTGCCAGCACCCTCTTTTTACGCGGACTTAATGAGCAGTTCTTC. Its translation is CASTLFLRGLNEQFF.

This sequence joins TRBV7-2 and TRBJ2-1, with 11 bases matching TRBD1. The CDR3 length is 15 residues. The germline CDR1 and CDR2 sequences are SGHTA and FQGNSA. Trimming took 4 bases from V and 2 from J; bases not matched to a gene: 1. The CDR3 region has the DNA TGTGCCAGCAGCTCGGGACAGGGGGCCTACAATGAGCAGTTCTTC. Amino acids: CASSSGQGAYNEQFF.

The V gene is TRBV5-1, the J gene TRBJ2-3, with 11 bases matching TRBD1. Germline CDR1 reads SGHRS; CDR2 reads YFSETQ. V shed 3 bases and J 4 bases; nucleotides not matched to a gene: 4. CDR3 length equals 15 residues. This CDR3 reads CASSSRTGGPDTQYF. Here the CDR3 DNA reads TGCGCCAGCAGCTCCAGGACAGGGGGCCCAGATACGCAGTATTTT.

Only a few counts were recorded for this clonotype. The chain carries TRBV12-3 or TRBV12-4 and TRBJ1-1; 7 bases agree with TRBD1. The CDR3 runs 19 residues. The V and J ends lost 8 bases and 3 bases, in that order; junction bases with no gene match: 24. The chain's CDR3 is CASSSGNFRGGEGDTEAFF. As DNA, the CDR3 is TGTGCCAGCTCGAGTGGGAATTTCAGGGGGGGGGAAGGAGACACTGAAGCTTTCTTT.

The chain has TRBV25-1 and TRBJ1-5; tentatively, D is TRBD1 (5 bases). Germline CDR1 reads MGHDK; CDR2 reads SYGVNS. The V end was cut by 3 bases, the J end by 7 bases, with 13 bases between. CDR3 length: 14 residues. The CDR3 DNA is TGTGCCAGCAGTGATGGGGGAACGGGACAGCCCCAGCATTTT. This encodes CASSDGGTGQPQHF.

CDR3 amino acids: CASSFGTGGFPYGYTF. The DNA for the CDR3 is TGTGCCAGCAGTTTTGGGACAGGGGGTTTCCCCTATGGCTACACCTTC. The chain couples TRBV12-3 or TRBV12-4 to TRBJ1-2; 11 positions agree with TRBD1. The CDR3 is made up of 16 amino acids. Trimming at V came to 3 bases and at J to 4 bases, leaving 7 bases not matched to a gene.

V and J are TRBV30 and TRBJ2-7, with D perhaps matching TRBD1 (6 bases). V lost 3 bases, J lost 2 bases, and 14 bases lay in between. Germline V CDR1 and CDR2: GTSNPN, SVGIG (reference sequence). This CDR3 has 14 residues. CDR3 loop: CAWSVMTGPYEQYF. CDR3 DNA: TGTGCCTGGAGCGTAATGACAGGACCCTACGAGCAGTACTTC.

A remark on this clonotype: The germline gene is not matched at one end of the junction; a read error may be the cause. The V gene is TRBV9, the J gene TRBJ2-2; D is unresolved. The CDR3 runs 14 residues. Germline lookup yields CDR1 SGDLS and CDR2 YYNGEE. The CDR3 nucleotides read TGTACCAGCAGCGCCTCGTGGACCACCGGGGAGCTGTTTTTT. Translating gives CTSSASWTTGELFF. Full variable domain (outside the CDR3, taken from reference TRBV9 and TRBJ2-2): DSGVTQTPKHLITATGQRVTLRCSPRSGDLSVYWYQQSLDQGLQFLIQYYNGEERAKGNILERFSAQQFPDLHSELNLSSLELGDSALYFCTSSASWTTGELFFGEGSRLTVL.

The chain links TRBV11-2 to TRBJ1-2, with 9 bases aligning to TRBD1. The germline V gene encodes CDR1 SGHAT and CDR2 FQNNGV. CDR3 length: 15 amino acids. The V segment lost 6 bases and the J segment 4 bases; nucleotides outside the gene matches: 9. The CDR3 reads CASSPTRDRAYGYTF. The DNA for the CDR3 is TGTGCCAGCAGTCCAACCCGGGACAGGGCCTATGGCTACACCTTC.

Concerning this clonotype itself: A much larger clone differs from this one at a single base, so this may be a read error. The chain carries TRBV15 and TRBJ2-5; D ambiguous. The CDR3 spans 15 residues. Germline V gene data show CDR1 as LNHNV and CDR2 as YYDKDF (reference sequence). In DNA, the CDR3 is TGTGCCACCAGCAGAGATTCGGTCGGCCAAGAGACCCTGTACTTC. Encoded protein: CATSRDSVGQETLYF.

J is TRBJ2-7 and V is TRBV4-3; a weak D match, TRBD2 (6 bases). The length of the CDR3 is 14 residues. The V gene lost 0 bases and the J gene lost 1 base, with 7 bases spanning the gap. CDR1 and CDR2 from the germline V gene are LGHNA and YSLEER. CDR3 sequence: CASSQERESYEQYF. The CDR3 DNA reads TGCGCCAGCAGCCAAGAGCGGGAATCCTACGAGCAGTACTTC.

The gene calls are TRBV7-9 and TRBJ2-4, with 10 nucleotides matching TRBD2. V shed 5 bases, J shed 6 bases, and the junction held 7 bases outside the gene matches. The length of the CDR3 is 15 residues. CDR1 and CDR2 (germline): SEHNR, FQNEAQ (reference sequence). The chain's CDR3 is CASSQAGGLGNIQYF. CDR3 coding DNA: TGTGCCAGCAGCCAAGCGGGGGGGCTTGGAAACATTCAGTACTTC.

The rearrangement uses TRBV12-3 or TRBV12-4 and TRBJ2-5, with D uncertain. CDR3 size: 13 residues. V lost 5 bases to trimming and J lost 2 bases, with 9 bases between them. The CDR3 spells CASSRRPQETQYF. Written as DNA, the CDR3 is TGTGCCAGCAGTAGACGGCCACAAGAGACCCAGTACTTC.

This clonotype has more than one count but fewer than ten. The chain uses TRBV20-1 and TRBJ2-7; a weak D match, TRBD1 (5 bases). With 0 bases removed from V and 3 bases from J, the gap between germline ends came to 9 bases. Germline V gene data show CDR1 as DFQATT and CDR2 as SNEGSKA (reference sequence). CDR3 length: 13 amino acids. The chain's CDR3 is CSARDSGLYEQYF. CDR3 nucleotide sequence: TGCAGTGCTAGAGATTCAGGGCTCTACGAGCAGTACTTC.

This clonotype was recorded a few times. This sequence joins TRBV5-1 and TRBJ1-1, with 7 bases aligning to TRBD1. V trimming: 0 bases; J trimming: 5 bases; junction bases outside the gene matches: 16. Germline V lookup: CDR1 SGHRS, CDR2 YFSETQ. This CDR3 region has 18 residues. CDR3 sequence (DNA): TGCGCCAGCAGCTTGGCCCCTGGGGGGAAGGGGGCGTCTACTGAAGCTTTCTTT. Amino acids: CASSLAPGGKGASTEAFF.

This clonotype was counted only a few times. V usage is TRBV5-4 and J usage is TRBJ1-3; D possibly corresponds to TRBD1 (5 bases). The CDR3 length is 16 residues. The germline V gene encodes CDR1 SGHNT and CDR2 YYREEE (reference sequence). The ends were cut back, 4 bases at V and 0 bases at J, with 14 bases in the middle. CDR3 nucleotide sequence: TGTGCCAGCAGCCCAACTCCGGGGGTCTCTGGAAACACCATATATTTT. Its translation: CASSPTPGVSGNTIYF.

The chain carries TRBV11-3 and TRBJ2-3; 9 bases line up with TRBD1. Looked up from germline, CDR1 is SGHNT and CDR2 is YENEEA. The V and J ends lost 6 bases and 4 bases, in that order; junction bases with no gene match: 2. The CDR3 loop spans 13 amino acids. CDR3 amino acids: CASSRTGADTQYF. The CDR3 nucleotides read TGTGCCAGCAGTAGGACAGGGGCAGATACGCAGTATTTT.

The genes are TRBV2 and TRBJ2-3; no reliable D call. CDR1 is SNHLY and CDR2 is FYNNEI in the germline V gene. The V gene lost 5 bases and the J gene lost 4 bases, with 13 bases spanning the gap. The CDR3 spans 14 residues. CDR3 nucleotides: TGTGCCAGCAGTCCCGTTTCACCGGCAGATACGCAGTATTTT. Its protein product is CASSPVSPADTQYF.

V is TRBV6-1 and J is TRBJ2-3, with D possibly being TRBD2 (7 bases). V lost 7 bases to trimming and J lost 2 bases, with 16 bases between them. The germline CDR1 and CDR2 sequences are MNHNS and SASEGT. There are 15 residues in the CDR3. In nucleotides, the CDR3 is TGTGCCAGCATCCGAGGGGGGGACCCCACAGATACGCAGTATTTT. It specifies CASIRGGDPTDTQYF.

Here the CDR3 DNA reads TGTGCCAGCAGCCCCGGCTCGAAAAACTATGGCTACACCTTC. This codes for CASSPGSKNYGYTF. The chain has TRBV3-1 and TRBJ1-2, with D uncertain. The CDR3 loop spans 14 amino acids. Germline loops: CDR1 LGHDT, CDR2 YNNKEL (reference sequence). Trimming took off 4 bases at V and 2 bases at J, with 11 bases between the two ends.

Many counts were recorded for this clonotype. The chain is built from TRBV5-1 and TRBJ2-1, with TRBD2 as a possible D gene (6 bases). The ends were cut back, 0 bases at V and 6 bases at J, with 10 bases in the middle. Germline values: CDR1 SGHRS, CDR2 YFSETQ. The CDR3 consists of 14 residues. The CDR3 loop is CASSLGGATNEQFF. CDR3 in DNA: TGCGCCAGCAGCTTGGGCGGGGCTACCAATGAGCAGTTCTTC.

This clonotype was observed a few times. This sequence joins TRBV5-6 and TRBJ2-2; D might be TRBD2 (5 bases). This CDR3 comprises 15 residues. Trimming took off 2 bases at V and 8 bases at J, with 16 bases between the two ends. CDR1 SGHDT and CDR2 YYEEEE come from the germline V gene. The CDR3 reads CASSFWSGTGGELFF. The DNA of the CDR3 is TGTGCCAGCAGCTTTTGGAGCGGCACGGGGGGGGAGCTGTTTTTT.

Concerning this clonotype: This may come from a read error, since a much larger clone is one base off. The chain is built from TRBV20-1 and TRBJ2-5; TRBD1 might be the D (5 bases). CDR3 size: 14 residues. The V gene's germline CDR1 is DFQATT and CDR2 SNEGSKA (reference sequence). Trimming left V 1 base short and J 4 bases short, with 13 bases between. The CDR3 DNA reads as TGCAGTGCTAGAGTGCCAGGGCCCCGAGAGACCCAGTACTTC. Its translation is CSARVPGPRETQYF.

As to this clonotype: One base away lies a much larger clone, so this may be a sequencing read error. The V and J genes are TRBV15 and TRBJ2-7; 11 bases are shared with TRBD2. This CDR3 contains 16 residues. Germline assignment: CDR1 LNHNV and CDR2 YYDKDF (reference sequence). CDR3 in amino acids: CATGRDSGTSGYEQYF. CDR3 coding DNA: TGTGCCACCGGCAGAGATTCGGGGACTAGCGGCTACGAGCAGTACTTC. Complete variable domain (other parts from reference TRBV15 and TRBJ2-7): DAMVIQNPRYQVTQFGKPVTLSCSQTLNHNVMYWYQQKSSQAPKLLFHYYDKDFNNEADTPDNFQSRRPNTSFCFLDIRSPGLGDTAMYLCATGRDSGTSGYEQYFGPGTRLTVT.

The genes are TRBV11-2 and TRBJ1-1; tentative D call: TRBD1 (5 bases). Germline CDR1 is SGHAT and CDR2 is FQNNGV. This CDR3 region has 15 residues. V dropped 3 bases and J dropped 0 bases, with 11 bases sitting between them. This chain's CDR3 is CASSLGRVLNTEAFF. In DNA, the CDR3 is TGTGCCAGCAGCTTGGGACGCGTATTGAACACTGAAGCTTTCTTT.